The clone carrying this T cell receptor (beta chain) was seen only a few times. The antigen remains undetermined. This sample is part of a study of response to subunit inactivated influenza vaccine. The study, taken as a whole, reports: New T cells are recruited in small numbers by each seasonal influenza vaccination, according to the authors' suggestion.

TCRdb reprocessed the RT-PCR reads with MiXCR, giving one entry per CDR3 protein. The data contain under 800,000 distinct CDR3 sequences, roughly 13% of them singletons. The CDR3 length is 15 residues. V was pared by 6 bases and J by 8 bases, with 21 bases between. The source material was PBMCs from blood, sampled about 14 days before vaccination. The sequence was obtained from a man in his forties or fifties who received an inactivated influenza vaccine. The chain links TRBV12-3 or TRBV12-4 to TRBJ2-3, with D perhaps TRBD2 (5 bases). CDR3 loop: CASSWAEVVSVTQYF. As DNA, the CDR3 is TGTGCCAGCAGCTGGGCGGAGGTTGTAAGTGTTACGCAGTATTTT.